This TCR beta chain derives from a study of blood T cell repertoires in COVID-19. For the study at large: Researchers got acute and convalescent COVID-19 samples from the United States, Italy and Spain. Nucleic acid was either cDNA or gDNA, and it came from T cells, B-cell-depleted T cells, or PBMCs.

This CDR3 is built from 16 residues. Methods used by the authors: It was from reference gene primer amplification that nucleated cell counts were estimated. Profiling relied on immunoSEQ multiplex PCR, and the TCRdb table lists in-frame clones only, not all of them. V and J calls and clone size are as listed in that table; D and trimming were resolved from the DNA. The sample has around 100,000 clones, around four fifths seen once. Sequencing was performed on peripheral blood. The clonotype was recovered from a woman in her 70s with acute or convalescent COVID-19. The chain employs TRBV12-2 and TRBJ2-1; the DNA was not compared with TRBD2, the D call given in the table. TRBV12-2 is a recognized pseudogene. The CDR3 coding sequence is TGTGCAAGTCGTCGGGGACTAGCGGGGGGACGGAATGAGCAGTTCTTC. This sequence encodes CASRRGLAGGRNEQFF.